This T cell receptor (beta chain) was documented in a study of control samples from healthy donors and cancer patients. The assay was immunoSEQ multiplex PCR, and TCRdb's table has in-frame clones only and misses some. This sample has around 99,000 clones, with just over 90% found just once. CDR1 and CDR2 (germline): SGHAT, FQNNGV. The CDR3 consists of 12 residues. Trimming cost V 6 bases and J 2 bases, with 6 bases left between them. The specimen sequenced was blood. The gene calls are TRBV11-2 and TRBJ2-3; D gene ambiguous. The sequence came from a human donor in good health. The donor label of this sample is uncertain. In DNA, the CDR3 is TGTGCCAGCAGATGGCTCACAGATACGCAGTATTTT. Its translation is CASRWLTDTQYF.